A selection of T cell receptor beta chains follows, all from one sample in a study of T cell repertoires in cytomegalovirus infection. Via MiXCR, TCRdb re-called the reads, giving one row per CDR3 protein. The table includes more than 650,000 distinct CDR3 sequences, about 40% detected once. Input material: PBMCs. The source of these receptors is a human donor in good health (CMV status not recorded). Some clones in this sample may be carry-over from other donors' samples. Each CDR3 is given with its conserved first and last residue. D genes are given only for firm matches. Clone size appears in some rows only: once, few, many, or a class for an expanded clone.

CDR3 protein: CSARGLSGGSYNEQFF; CDR3 DNA: TGCAGTGCTAGAGGGCTGAGCGGGGGGTCCTACAATGAGCAGTTCTTC; V gene: TRBV20-1; J gene: TRBJ2-1; clone size: -; D gene: TRBD2
CDR3 protein: CASSRMDNGEKLFF; CDR3 DNA: TGTGCCAGCAGCCGGATGGACAACGGCGAAAAACTGTTTTTT; V gene: TRBV14; J gene: TRBJ1-4; clone size: few; D gene: -
CDR3 protein: CASSPHQGSTDTQYF; CDR3 DNA: TGTGCCAGCAGCCCCCATCAGGGGAGCACAGATACGCAGTATTTT; V gene: TRBV7-3; J gene: TRBJ2-3; clone size: few; D gene: -
CDR3 protein: CSAGRDGSSYNSPLHF; CDR3 DNA: TGCAGTGCTGGTCGGGACGGGAGCTCCTATAATTCACCCCTCCACTTT; V gene: TRBV20-1; J gene: TRBJ1-6; clone size: -; D gene: -
CDR3 protein: CASSLAGNSGELFF; CDR3 DNA: TGTGCCAGCAGCTTAGCGGGGAACTCCGGGGAGCTGTTTTTT; V gene: TRBV7-2; J gene: TRBJ2-2; clone size: -; D gene: -
CDR3 protein: CSAQRVKQFF; CDR3 DNA: TGCAGTGCCCAAAGGGTCAAGCAGTTCTTC; V gene: TRBV20-1; J gene: TRBJ2-1; clone size: -; D gene: -
CDR3 protein: CASRSGTGGFYEQYF; CDR3 DNA: TGTGCCAGCAGGTCCGGGACAGGGGGCTTCTACGAGCAGTACTTC; V gene: TRBV28; J gene: TRBJ2-7; clone size: once; D gene: TRBD1
CDR3 protein: CASSLEGNLGLNYGYTF; CDR3 DNA: TGTGCCAGCAGCTTAGAGGGAAACTTGGGGTTGAACTATGGCTACACCTTC; V gene: TRBV7-4; J gene: TRBJ1-2; clone size: few; D gene: -
CDR3 protein: CASPLTSGRALDEQFF; CDR3 DNA: TGTGCCAGCCCCCTGACAAGCGGGAGGGCTTTGGATGAGCAGTTCTTC; V gene: TRBV7-9; J gene: TRBJ2-1; clone size: -; D gene: TRBD2
CDR3 protein: CASSSLQVLQETQYF; CDR3 DNA: TGTGCCAGCAGTTCGTTACAGGTCCTCCAAGAGACCCAGTACTTC; V gene: TRBV27; J gene: TRBJ2-5; clone size: -; D gene: -
CDR3 protein: CASSIGRTGRMNTEAFF; CDR3 DNA: TGTGCCAGTAGTATTGGTAGGACAGGCCGGATGAACACTGAAGCTTTCTTT; V gene: TRBV19; J gene: TRBJ1-1; clone size: few; D gene: TRBD1
CDR3 protein: CSSTKTSGPNEQFF; CDR3 DNA: TGCAGTTCCACAAAAACCTCCGGCCCAAATGAGCAGTTCTTC; V gene: TRBV20-1; J gene: TRBJ2-1; clone size: -; D gene: -
CDR3 protein: CASSQDSRLSTEAFF; CDR3 DNA: TGTGCCAGCAGCCAAGATAGTCGGCTGAGCACTGAAGCTTTCTTT; V gene: TRBV14; J gene: TRBJ1-1; clone size: -; D gene: -
CDR3 protein: CASSGPGTGASEYGYTF; CDR3 DNA: TGTGCCAGCAGTGGGCCCGGGACAGGGGCATCCGAGTATGGCTACACCTTC; V gene: TRBV28; J gene: TRBJ1-2; clone size: few; D gene: TRBD1
CDR3 protein: CASSSDSGPPGQYF; CDR3 DNA: TGTGCCAGCAGCTCAGACTCGGGTCCTCCGGGGCAGTACTTC; V gene: TRBV7-4; J gene: TRBJ2-7; clone size: once; D gene: -
CDR3 protein: CASSLSGAPLYGYTF; CDR3 DNA: TGTGCCAGCAGTTTATCAGGGGCGCCCCTTTATGGCTACACCTTC; V gene: TRBV12-3/TRBV12-4; J gene: TRBJ1-2; clone size: -; D gene: -
CDR3 protein: CSGRARVLMDEQYF; CDR3 DNA: TGCAGTGGACGGGCACGGGTATTAATGGACGAGCAGTACTTC; V gene: TRBV20-1; J gene: TRBJ2-7; clone size: -; D gene: -
CDR3 protein: CASSFNVGDTQYF; CDR3 DNA: TGTGCCAGCAGCTTTAACGTAGGGGATACGCAGTATTTT; V gene: TRBV7-3; J gene: TRBJ2-3; clone size: -; D gene: -
CDR3 protein: CASSTRESWQPQHF; CDR3 DNA: TGTGCCAGCAGCACCAGGGAAAGTTGGCAGCCCCAGCATTTT; V gene: TRBV7-2; J gene: TRBJ1-5; clone size: -; D gene: -
CDR3 protein: CASRSPRTGTCAKNIHYF; CDR3 DNA: TGTGCCAGCAGGTCCCCTAGGACAGGGACCTGTGCCAAAAACATTCACTACTTC; V gene: TRBV28; J gene: TRBJ2-4; clone size: -; D gene: TRBD1
CDR3 protein: CASSVATGGNTEAFF; CDR3 DNA: TGTGCCAGCAGCGTAGCTACCGGGGGGAACACTGAAGCTTTCTTT; V gene: TRBV9; J gene: TRBJ1-1; clone size: -; D gene: -
CDR3 protein: CASSPLADYNEQFF; CDR3 DNA: TGTGCCAGCTCACCACTGGCAGACTACAATGAGCAGTTCTTC; V gene: TRBV18; J gene: TRBJ2-1; clone size: -; D gene: -
CDR3 protein: CASSPSGGAPGELFF; CDR3 DNA: TGCGCCAGCAGCCCGAGCGGGGGGGCACCCGGGGAGCTGTTTTTT; V gene: TRBV5-1; J gene: TRBJ2-2; clone size: -; D gene: TRBD2